This T cell receptor beta chain was recorded in a study of regulatory T cells in long-lasting Graves disease. Stated time point: newly diagnosed GD, antithyroid drugs for less than 3 months. From PBMCs, RNA was extracted and then used to make the TCR library. The authors built TCR beta libraries using iRepertoire HTBI primers and Arm-PCR of CDR3 regions. MiXCR, run by TCRdb on the multiplex PCR reads, gives a single entry per CDR3 protein. Here the sample spans some 250,000 distinct CDR3 sequences, 15% to 20% being singletons. These data are also associated with another study on T cells in Graves' hyperthyroidism and ophthalmopathy.

This specimen consisted of peripheral blood mononuclear cells (PBMCs), obtained at new diagnosis, from a patient treated with antithyroid drugs. This receptor was taken from a woman in her 30s with Graves disease.

The CDR3 bases are TGTGCCAGCAGTTGGATCGGGGGGGGGGGCTACACCTTC. Amino acid sequence: CASSWIGGGGYTF. The chain is built from TRBV12-3 or TRBV12-4 and TRBJ1-2; D is perhaps TRBD1 (5 bases). V lost 4 bases and J 8 bases, leaving 14 bases between the germline ends. CDR3 length: 13 amino acids.